The clone carrying this TCR beta chain has at least ten counts. Its target is unknown. The CDR3 is 16 residues long. CDR1 and CDR2 (germline): LNHNV, YYDKDF (reference sequence). The V segment lost 3 bases and the J segment 4 bases; nucleotides outside the gene matches: 7. This entry comes from a study of identical twins. Notes on the study in general: Analyses based on zero insertions could be partly confounded by invariant MAIT and iNKT cells. Not following the same donors, the study drew its conclusions from cross-sectional statistical analysis. There was more out-of-frame TCR alpha sharing in monozygotic twins than models estimated.

TCRdb called the 5' RACE reads again in MiXCR, with one record for every CDR3 protein. Of approximately 490,000 distinct CDR3 sequences listed, approximately 20% are singletons. This same sample was also taken into another study, of yellow fever vaccine responses in identical twins.

The chain uses TRBV15 and TRBJ2-1; 9 positions agree with TRBD2. This sequence was found in a woman under 30 in good health. The sequenced sample was CD4+ T cells sorted from blood. CDR3 in DNA: TGTGCCACCAGCAGTCGGGGTAGCGGGAGTTACAATGAGCAGTTCTTC. Encoded protein: CATSSRGSGSYNEQFF.